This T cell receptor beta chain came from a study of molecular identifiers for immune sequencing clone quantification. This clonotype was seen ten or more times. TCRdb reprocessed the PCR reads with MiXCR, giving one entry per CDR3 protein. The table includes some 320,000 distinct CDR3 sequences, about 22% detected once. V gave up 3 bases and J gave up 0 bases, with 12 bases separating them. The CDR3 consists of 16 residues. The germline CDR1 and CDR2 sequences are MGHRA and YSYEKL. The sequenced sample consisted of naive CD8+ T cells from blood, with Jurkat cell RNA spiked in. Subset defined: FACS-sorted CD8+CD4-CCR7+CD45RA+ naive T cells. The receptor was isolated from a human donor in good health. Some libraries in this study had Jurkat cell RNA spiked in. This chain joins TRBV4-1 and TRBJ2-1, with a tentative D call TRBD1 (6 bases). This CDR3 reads CASSHRDTNSYNEQFF. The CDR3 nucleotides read TGCGCCAGCAGCCACAGGGACACCAACTCCTACAATGAGCAGTTCTTC.